These T cell receptor beta chains were read from a single sample in a study of T cell responses to AZD1222 COVID-19 vaccine. Method: immunoSEQ multiplex PCR; TCRdb's copy keeps in-frame clones and lacks some. The sample yields under 200,000 clones, less than 95% seen once. The sample here was peripheral blood, taken on day 0 of AZD1222 vaccination. All receptors come from an adult in good health. Both conserved end residues are trimmed from each CDR3. Each record gives: CDR3 protein, V gene, D gene, clone size. A D gene is named only where the DNA matches it firmly. Only part of the rows carry a size: once, few, many, or a class if the clone is expanded.

CDR3: ASSGRQGRTYEQY
V: TRBV19
D: TRBD1
size: -

CDR3: ASSSSGTGLEAF
V: TRBV27
D: TRBD1
size: -

CDR3: ASTQTDRGYTEAF
V: TRBV27
D: TRBD1
size: -

CDR3: ASSELGEETQY
V: TRBV6-1
D: -
size: once

CDR3: ASSEGDRDPYNSPLH
V: TRBV2
D: TRBD1
size: -

CDR3: ASSLVRPVLGSPLH
V: TRBV5-1
D: -
size: -

CDR3: ASSQETYEQY
V: TRBV3-1/TRBV3-2
D: -
size: -

CDR3: ASRGGLAGTYEQY
V: TRBV6-5
D: TRBD2
size: -

CDR3: ASSTYGSPLH
V: TRBV11-3
D: -
size: -

CDR3: ASSLEGSPLH
V: TRBV12-3/TRBV12-4
D: -
size: -

CDR3: ASRRGTGDNYGYT
V: TRBV10-2
D: TRBD1
size: -

CDR3: ASSYPKGQRIGMNTEAF
V: TRBV6-2/TRBV6-3
D: -
size: -

CDR3: ATSDSQTGHTGELF
V: TRBV24-1
D: TRBD1
size: -

CDR3: ASSPTGQYNSPLH
V: TRBV18
D: TRBD1
size: few

CDR3: ASSTPTQAYSGAEAF
V: TRBV19
D: -
size: -

CDR3: ASSSQGLNSPLH
V: TRBV6-6
D: TRBD1
size: -

CDR3: ASWAGGYYEQY
V: TRBV6-6
D: TRBD2
size: -

CDR3: ASSFRRDTEAF
V: TRBV7-2
D: -
size: -

CDR3: ASRRQGAGEKLF
V: TRBV7-9
D: TRBD1
size: -

CDR3: ASSSRSSYEQY
V: TRBV7-9
D: -
size: once

CDR3: ASSIPGLEDTQY
V: TRBV19
D: TRBD2
size: -

CDR3: ASSQVAHEAF
V: TRBV14
D: -
size: -

CDR3: ASSLGPQYRGRSTGELF
V: TRBV5-5
D: TRBD1
size: -

CDR3: ASRKQGGEKLF
V: TRBV3-1/TRBV3-2
D: -
size: -

CDR3: ASSLSGNRVTYEQY
V: TRBV27
D: -
size: -

CDR3: ASSQMQGSEQF
V: TRBV3-1/TRBV3-2
D: -
size: -

CDR3: ASSQAGRPQH
V: TRBV4-1
D: -
size: -

CDR3: ASSQDTVRVNYGYT
V: TRBV4-1
D: -
size: -

CDR3: ASSDFRGYGGNEQF
V: TRBV5-1
D: -
size: once

CDR3: ASSSDVAQTQY
V: TRBV7-2
D: -
size: -

CDR3: ASSLGVSGGTPDTQY
V: TRBV11-3
D: TRBD2
size: -

CDR3: ASSWTGLVGNTIY
V: TRBV6-5
D: TRBD1
size: -

CDR3: ASSPISNEKLF
V: TRBV18
D: -
size: once

CDR3: ASSELEANSPLH
V: TRBV25-1
D: -
size: -

CDR3: ASSLTPGTGSYEQY
V: TRBV28
D: -
size: -

CDR3: SVVVANTGELF
V: TRBV29-1
D: -
size: -

CDR3: ASSQGTTTGTQY
V: TRBV3-1/TRBV3-2
D: -
size: -

CDR3: ASSAEKGYT
V: TRBV9
D: -
size: -

CDR3: ASSQSLGYNYGYT
V: TRBV3-1/TRBV3-2
D: -
size: -

CDR3: ASSFGNQPQH
V: TRBV7-9
D: -
size: -

CDR3: ASSLVGPAGTMSSGNTIY
V: TRBV5-1
D: -
size: -

CDR3: ASSPPGTEAF
V: TRBV6-5
D: -
size: -

CDR3: ASSLMGPTENYGYT
V: TRBV18
D: -
size: -

CDR3: ASSLFPDRGRNTIY
V: TRBV7-2
D: TRBD1
size: -

CDR3: ASSLNRGNQPQH
V: TRBV28
D: TRBD1
size: -

CDR3: ASRIGATGNYGYT
V: TRBV19
D: -
size: -